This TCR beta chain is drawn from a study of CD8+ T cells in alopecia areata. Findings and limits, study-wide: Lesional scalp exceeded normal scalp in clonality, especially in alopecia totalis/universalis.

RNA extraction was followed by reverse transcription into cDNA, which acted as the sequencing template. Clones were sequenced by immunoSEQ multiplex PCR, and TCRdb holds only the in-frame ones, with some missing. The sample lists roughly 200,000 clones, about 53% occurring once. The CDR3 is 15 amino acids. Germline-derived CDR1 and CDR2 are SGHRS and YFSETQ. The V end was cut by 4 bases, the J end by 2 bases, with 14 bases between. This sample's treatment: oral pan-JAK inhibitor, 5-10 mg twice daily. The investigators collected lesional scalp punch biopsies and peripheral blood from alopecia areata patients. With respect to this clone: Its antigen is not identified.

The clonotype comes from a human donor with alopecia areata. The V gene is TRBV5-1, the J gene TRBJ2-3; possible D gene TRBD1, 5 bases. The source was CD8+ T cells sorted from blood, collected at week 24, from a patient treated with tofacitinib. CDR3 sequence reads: CASSPRQSLTDTQYF. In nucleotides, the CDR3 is TGCGCCAGCAGCCCACGACAGTCCCTCACAGATACGCAGTATTTT.